This TCR beta chain was identified in a study of cytomegalovirus exposure and HLA in healthy donors. Whole-study findings and limits: While the bulk of TCR sequences proved rare, some public TCRs turned up in many donors. Some TCR beta chains (around 160 of them) were listed as cytomegalovirus-associated. A subsequent analysis found that TCR clusters from the first cohort also tended to co-occur in the 90 to 150 validation repertoires, with under 95% of cluster scores above 0.

Produced via immunoSEQ multiplex PCR; TCRdb's table is partial and in-frame only. The sample shows around 74,000 clones, over 80% of them seen only once. The CDR3 has 14 amino acids. Germline V gene lookup returns CDR1 SGHTA and CDR2 FQGTGA. With V trimmed by 5 bases and J by 4 bases, 6 bases remained unmatched. Comment on this clone: Its specificity is unknown.

The donors were part of the validation cohort, which consisted of roughly 110 subjects and was separate from the first cohort of 670 or so subjects. The genes are TRBV7-3 and TRBJ1-1; 8 positions agree with TRBD1. Material: PBMCs. This sequence originates from a man younger than 45 in good health and CMV-seronegative. The CDR3 bases are TGTGCCAGCAGCCCTAGACAGGGGAGCACTGAAGCTTTCTTT. Protein: CASSPRQGSTEAFF. Full variable domain (outside the CDR3, taken from reference TRBV7-3 and TRBJ1-1): GAGVSQTPSNKVTEKGKYVELRCDPISGHTALYWYRQSLGQGPEFLIYFQGTGAADDSGLPNDRFFAVRPEGSVSTLKIQRTERGDSAVYLCASSPRQGSTEAFFGQGTRLTVV.